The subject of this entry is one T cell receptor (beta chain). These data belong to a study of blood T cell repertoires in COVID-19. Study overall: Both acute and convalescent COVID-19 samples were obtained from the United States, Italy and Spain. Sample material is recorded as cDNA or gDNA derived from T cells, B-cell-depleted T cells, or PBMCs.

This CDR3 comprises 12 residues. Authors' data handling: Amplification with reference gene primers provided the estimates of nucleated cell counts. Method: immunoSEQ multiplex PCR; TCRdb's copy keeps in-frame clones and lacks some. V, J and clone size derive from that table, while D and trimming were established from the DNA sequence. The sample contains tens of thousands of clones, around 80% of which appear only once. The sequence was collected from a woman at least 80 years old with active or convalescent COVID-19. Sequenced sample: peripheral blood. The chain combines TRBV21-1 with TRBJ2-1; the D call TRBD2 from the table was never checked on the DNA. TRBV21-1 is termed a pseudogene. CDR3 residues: CASSPPPGEQFF. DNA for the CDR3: TGTGCCAGCAGCCCCCCCCCGGGTGAGCAGTTCTTC.